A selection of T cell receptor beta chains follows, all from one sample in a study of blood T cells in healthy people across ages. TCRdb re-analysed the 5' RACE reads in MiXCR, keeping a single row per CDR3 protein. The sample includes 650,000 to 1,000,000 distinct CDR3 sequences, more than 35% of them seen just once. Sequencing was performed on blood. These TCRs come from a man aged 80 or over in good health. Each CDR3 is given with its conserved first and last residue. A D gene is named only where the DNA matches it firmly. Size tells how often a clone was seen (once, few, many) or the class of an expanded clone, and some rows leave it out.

DNA: TGCGCCAGCAGTCCTAGCAGCTTATCGGATACGCAGTATTTT
CDR3: CASSPSSLSDTQYF
J: TRBJ2-3
V: TRBV5-1
D: -
size: -

DNA: TGTGCCAGCAGAACCGGGACGGGTGGACAGACCCAGTACTTC
CDR3: CASRTGTGGQTQYF
J: TRBJ2-5
V: TRBV12-3/TRBV12-4
D: -
size: -

DNA: TGCAGTGCTAGGGAGGGCGGACTAGACTCTGGTGAGCAGTTCTTC
CDR3: CSAREGGLDSGEQFF
J: TRBJ2-1
V: TRBV20-1
D: TRBD2
size: once

DNA: TGTGCCAGCAGCAAATGGCTAGGGAATTACGAGCAGTACTTC
CDR3: CASSKWLGNYEQYF
J: TRBJ2-7
V: TRBV21-1
D: -
size: -

DNA: TGTGCCAGCAGTGAAAGTGGAGGGACAGGCCTTCAAGATGAAAAACTGTTTTTT
CDR3: CASSESGGTGLQDEKLFF
J: TRBJ1-4
V: TRBV2
D: TRBD1
size: -

DNA: TGCGCCAGCAGCCCTCGGAGGGGCAGTGATAGCGAGCAGTACTTC
CDR3: CASSPRRGSDSEQYF
J: TRBJ2-7
V: TRBV5-1
D: -
size: -

DNA: TGTGCCATCAGTGAACAGGGAGCAGAGACCCAGTACTTC
CDR3: CAISEQGAETQYF
J: TRBJ2-5
V: TRBV10-3
D: -
size: few

DNA: TGCGCCAGCAGCCCAGTTAGCGGTTACAATGAGCAGTACTTC
CDR3: CASSPVSGYNEQYF
J: TRBJ2-5
V: TRBV4-1
D: -
size: -

DNA: TGTGCCACCAGTGATGTGAGGGGCGCCTACAATGAGCAGTTCTTC
CDR3: CATSDVRGAYNEQFF
J: TRBJ2-1
V: TRBV24-1
D: -
size: -

DNA: TGCAGCGTTGAGGACAGGGGAAGGGGTCGCACAACTAACTATGGCTACACCTTC
CDR3: CSVEDRGRGRTTNYGYTF
J: TRBJ1-2
V: TRBV29-1
D: TRBD1
size: -

DNA: TGTGCCAGCAGTGGAGGATTCTGGTCTGGCTACACCTTC
CDR3: CASSGGFWSGYTF
J: TRBJ1-2
V: TRBV2
D: -
size: -

DNA: TGCAGTGCTAGCAAGGCGGTGGGGGCCAAAAACATTCAGTACTTC
CDR3: CSASKAVGAKNIQYF
J: TRBJ2-4
V: TRBV20-1
D: -
size: -

DNA: TGCGCCAGCAGCCCCCCGTCCTTTGGGGTTGTCAATGAGCAGTTCTTC
CDR3: CASSPPSFGVVNEQFF
J: TRBJ2-1
V: TRBV5-1
D: -
size: few

DNA: TGTGCCAGCAGTCCCCAGGGCCTCGCGAACACCGGGGAGCTGTTTTTT
CDR3: CASSPQGLANTGELFF
J: TRBJ2-2
V: TRBV12-3/TRBV12-4
D: -
size: few

DNA: TGTGCCAGCAGCTTAATGGACCGCAATCAGCCCCAGCATTTT
CDR3: CASSLMDRNQPQHF
J: TRBJ1-5
V: TRBV7-2
D: -
size: once

DNA: TGCAGCGTTGAAGAGACAGGGGCGAGGTACGAGCAGTACTTC
CDR3: CSVEETGARYEQYF
J: TRBJ2-7
V: TRBV29-1
D: TRBD1
size: many